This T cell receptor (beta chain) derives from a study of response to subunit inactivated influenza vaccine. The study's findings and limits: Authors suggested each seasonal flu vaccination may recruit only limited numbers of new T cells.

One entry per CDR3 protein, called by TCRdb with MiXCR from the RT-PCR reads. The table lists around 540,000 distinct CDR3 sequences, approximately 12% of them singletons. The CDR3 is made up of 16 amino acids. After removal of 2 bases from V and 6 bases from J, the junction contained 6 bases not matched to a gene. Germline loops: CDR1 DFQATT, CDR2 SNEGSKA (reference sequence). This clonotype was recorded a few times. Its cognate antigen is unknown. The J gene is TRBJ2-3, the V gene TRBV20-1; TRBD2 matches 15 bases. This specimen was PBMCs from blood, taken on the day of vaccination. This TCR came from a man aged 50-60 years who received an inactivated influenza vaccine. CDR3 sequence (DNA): TGCAGTGCTAGAAGGACTAGCGGGGGGGCTCCGGATACGCAGTATTTT. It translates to CSARRTSGGAPDTQYF.